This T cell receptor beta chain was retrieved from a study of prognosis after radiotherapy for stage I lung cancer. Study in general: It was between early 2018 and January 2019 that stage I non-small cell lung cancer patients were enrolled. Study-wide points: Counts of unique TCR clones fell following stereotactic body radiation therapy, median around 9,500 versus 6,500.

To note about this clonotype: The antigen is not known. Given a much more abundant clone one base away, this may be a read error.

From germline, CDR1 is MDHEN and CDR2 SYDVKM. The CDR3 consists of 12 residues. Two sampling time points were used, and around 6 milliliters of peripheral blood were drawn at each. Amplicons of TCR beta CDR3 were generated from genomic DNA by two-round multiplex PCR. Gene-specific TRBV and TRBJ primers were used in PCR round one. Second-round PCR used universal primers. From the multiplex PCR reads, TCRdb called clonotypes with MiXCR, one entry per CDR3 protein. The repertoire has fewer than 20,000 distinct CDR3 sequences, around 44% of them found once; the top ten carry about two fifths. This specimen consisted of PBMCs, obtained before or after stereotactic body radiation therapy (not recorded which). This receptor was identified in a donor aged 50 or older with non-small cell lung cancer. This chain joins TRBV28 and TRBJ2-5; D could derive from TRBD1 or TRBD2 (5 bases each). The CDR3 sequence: CASSLMGETRYF. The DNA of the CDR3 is TGTGCCAGCAGTTTAATGGGGGAGACCCGGTACTTC.